These 2 T cell receptor beta chains were all obtained from the same sample, sequenced in a study of shared clonotypes between healthy human individuals. Clones were read by immunoSEQ multiplex PCR, and TCRdb kept only the in-frame ones, dropping some. Here the sample spans roughly 400,000 clones, 90% to 97% being singletons. Sequenced sample: memory CD8+ T cells sorted from blood. Subset defined: CD45RO+ cells pooled with CCR7-negative TemRA cells. The receptors were gathered from a man aged 25-45 years in good health.

The chain links TRBV10-1 to TRBJ2-7, with 9 bases that match TRBD1. This CDR3 comprises 16 residues. V lost 2 bases to trimming and J lost 6 bases; unmatched junction nucleotides: 11. Germline-derived CDR1 and CDR2 are WNHNN and SYGVQD (reference sequence). CDR3 amino acids: CASSEENWGQGGEQYF. The CDR3 DNA follows: TGCGCCAGCAGTGAGGAAAATTGGGGACAGGGTGGCGAGCAGTACTTC.

The rearrangement links TRBV19 to TRBJ1-5; 9 bases are a match to TRBD1. The CDR3 extends over 17 amino acids. J lost 0 bases, V lost 2 bases, and 5 bases had no gene match. Germline CDR1 is LNHDA and CDR2 is SQIVND (reference sequence). CDR3 sequence reads: CASSIYGDRASNQPQHF. The CDR3 DNA reads TGTGCCAGTAGTATATACGGGGACAGGGCTAGCAATCAGCCCCAGCATTTT. The full variable domain, rest sourced from reference TRBV19 and TRBJ1-5, is DGGITQSPKYLFRKEGQNVTLSCEQNLNHDAMYWYRQDPGQGLRLIYYSQIVNDFQKGDIAEGYSVSREKKESFPLTVTSAQKNPTAFYLCASSIYGDRASNQPQHFGDGTRLSIL.